Sequencing of this T cell receptor beta chain was carried out in a study of blood T cells in healthy people across ages. Turning to the study itself: The capture of about one barcoded beta molecule per two T cells was achieved by template switching.

It was with a sample-barcoded 5' primer and a J-beta primer mix that a second PCR of roughly 7 to 11 cycles was run. One entry per CDR3 protein results from TCRdb running MiXCR on the 5' RACE reads. The table records about 640,000 distinct CDR3 sequences, around three fifths of them present only once. The CDR3 loop spans 16 amino acids. Unmatched junction bases numbered 7, after V lost 3 bases and J lost 4 bases. CDR1 and CDR2 (germline): SGHVS, FQNEAQ. Per sample, extraction of total RNA gave at least 5.5 micrograms in every case. This chain uses TRBV7-8 with TRBJ2-5; 11 bases align to TRBD2. The TCR was taken from a man aged 55 to 70 in good health. The sequenced sample consisted of blood. The CDR3 sequence: CASSFGIAGGGETQYF. The CDR3 bases are TGTGCCAGCAGCTTTGGAATAGCGGGGGGGGGAGAGACCCAGTACTTC.